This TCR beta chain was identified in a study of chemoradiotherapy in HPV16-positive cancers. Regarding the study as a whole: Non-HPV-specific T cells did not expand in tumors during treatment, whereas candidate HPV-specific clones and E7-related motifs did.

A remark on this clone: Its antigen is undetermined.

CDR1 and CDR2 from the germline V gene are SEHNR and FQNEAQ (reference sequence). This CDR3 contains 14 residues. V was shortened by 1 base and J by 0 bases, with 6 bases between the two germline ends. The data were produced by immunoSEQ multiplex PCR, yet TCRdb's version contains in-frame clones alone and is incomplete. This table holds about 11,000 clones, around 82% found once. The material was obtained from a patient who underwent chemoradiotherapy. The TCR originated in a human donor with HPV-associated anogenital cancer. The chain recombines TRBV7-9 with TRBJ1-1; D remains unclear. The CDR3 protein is CASSLGQMNTEAFF. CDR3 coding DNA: TGTGCCAGCAGCTTAGGCCAAATGAACACTGAAGCTTTCTTT. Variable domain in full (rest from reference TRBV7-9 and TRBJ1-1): DTGVSQNPRHKITKRGQNVTFRCDPISEHNRLYWYRQTLGQGPEFLTYFQNEAQLEKSRLLSDRFSAERPKGSFSTLEIQRTEQGDSAMYLCASSLGQMNTEAFFGQGTRLTVV.